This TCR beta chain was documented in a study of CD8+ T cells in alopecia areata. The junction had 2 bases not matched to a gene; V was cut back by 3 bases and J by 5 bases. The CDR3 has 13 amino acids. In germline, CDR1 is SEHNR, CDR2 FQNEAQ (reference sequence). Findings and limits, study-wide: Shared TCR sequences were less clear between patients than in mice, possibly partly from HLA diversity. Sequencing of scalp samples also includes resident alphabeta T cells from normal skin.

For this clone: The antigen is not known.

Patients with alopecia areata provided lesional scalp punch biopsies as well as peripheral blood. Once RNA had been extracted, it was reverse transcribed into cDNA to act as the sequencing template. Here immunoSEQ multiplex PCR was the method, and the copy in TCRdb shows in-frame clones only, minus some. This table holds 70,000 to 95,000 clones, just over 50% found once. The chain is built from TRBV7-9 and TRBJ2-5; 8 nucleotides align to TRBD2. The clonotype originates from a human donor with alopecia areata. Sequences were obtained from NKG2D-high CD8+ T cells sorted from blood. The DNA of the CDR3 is TGTGCCAGCAGCTTCAGACTAGCGGAGACCCAGTACTTC. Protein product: CASSFRLAETQYF.